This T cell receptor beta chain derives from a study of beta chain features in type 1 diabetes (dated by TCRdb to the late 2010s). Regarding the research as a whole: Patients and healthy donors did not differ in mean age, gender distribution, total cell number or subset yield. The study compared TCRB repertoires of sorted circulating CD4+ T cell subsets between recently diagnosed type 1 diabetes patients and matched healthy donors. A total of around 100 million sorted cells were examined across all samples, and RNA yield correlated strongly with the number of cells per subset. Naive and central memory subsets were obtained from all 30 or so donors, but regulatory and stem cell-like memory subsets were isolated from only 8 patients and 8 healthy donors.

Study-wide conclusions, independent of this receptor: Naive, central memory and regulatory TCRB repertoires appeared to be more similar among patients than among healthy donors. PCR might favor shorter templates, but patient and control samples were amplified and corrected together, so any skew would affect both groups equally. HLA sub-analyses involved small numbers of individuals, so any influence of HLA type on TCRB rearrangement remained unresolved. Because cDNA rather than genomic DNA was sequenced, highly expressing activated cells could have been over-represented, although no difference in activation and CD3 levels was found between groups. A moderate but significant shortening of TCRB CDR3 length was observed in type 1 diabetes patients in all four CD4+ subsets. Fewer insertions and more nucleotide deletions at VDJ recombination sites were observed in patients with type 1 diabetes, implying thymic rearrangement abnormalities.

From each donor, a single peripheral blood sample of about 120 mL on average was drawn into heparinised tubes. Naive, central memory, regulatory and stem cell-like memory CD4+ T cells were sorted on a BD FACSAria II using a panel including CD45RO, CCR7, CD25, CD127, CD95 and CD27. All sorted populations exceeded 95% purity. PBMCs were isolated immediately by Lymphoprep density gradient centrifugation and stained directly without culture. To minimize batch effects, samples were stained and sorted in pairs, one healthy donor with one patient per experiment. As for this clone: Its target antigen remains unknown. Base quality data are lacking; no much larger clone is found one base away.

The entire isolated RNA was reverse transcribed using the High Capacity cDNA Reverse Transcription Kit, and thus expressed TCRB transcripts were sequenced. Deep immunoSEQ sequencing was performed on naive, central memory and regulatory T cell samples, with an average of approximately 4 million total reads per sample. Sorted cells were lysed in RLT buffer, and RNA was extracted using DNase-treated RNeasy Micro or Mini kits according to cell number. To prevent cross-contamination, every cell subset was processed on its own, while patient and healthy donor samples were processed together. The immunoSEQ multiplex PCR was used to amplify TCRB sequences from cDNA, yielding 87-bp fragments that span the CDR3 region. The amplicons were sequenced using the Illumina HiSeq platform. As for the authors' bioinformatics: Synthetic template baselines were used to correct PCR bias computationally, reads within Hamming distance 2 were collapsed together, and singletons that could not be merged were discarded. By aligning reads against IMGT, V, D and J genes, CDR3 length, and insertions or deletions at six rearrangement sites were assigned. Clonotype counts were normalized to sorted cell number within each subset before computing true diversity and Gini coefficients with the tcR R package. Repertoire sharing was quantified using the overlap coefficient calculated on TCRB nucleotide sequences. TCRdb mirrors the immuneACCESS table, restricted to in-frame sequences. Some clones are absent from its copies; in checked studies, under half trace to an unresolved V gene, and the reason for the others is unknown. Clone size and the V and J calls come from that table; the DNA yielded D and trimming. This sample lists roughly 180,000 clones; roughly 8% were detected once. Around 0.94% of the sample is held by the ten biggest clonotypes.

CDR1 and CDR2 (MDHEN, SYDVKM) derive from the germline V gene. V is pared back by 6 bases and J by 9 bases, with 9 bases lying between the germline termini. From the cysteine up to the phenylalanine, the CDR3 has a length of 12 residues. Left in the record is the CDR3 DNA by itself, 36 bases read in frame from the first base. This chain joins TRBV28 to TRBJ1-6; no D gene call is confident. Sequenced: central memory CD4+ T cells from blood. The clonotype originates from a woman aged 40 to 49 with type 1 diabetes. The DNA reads TGTGCCAGCAGCGCTATTAGTTCACCCCTCCACTTT. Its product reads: CASSAISSPLHF.